The 27 T cell receptor beta chains in this list originate from one sample, sequenced in a study of blood T cells in healthy people across ages (dated by TCRdb to 2013 to 2016). Libraries came from 5' RACE. Instrument on record: Illumina HiSeq 2500. A second roughly 6 to 12 cycle PCR used a sample-barcoded 5' primer and a J-beta primer mix. The public sequencing data were trimmed at Q25 with fastp and processed into clonotypes with MiXCR by TCRdb, which kept only in-frame beta chains. Each CDR3 protein appears once, grouped with its most common genes and DNA. The sample has about 1.5 million distinct CDR3 sequences on record, less than 45% of them singletons. The top ten constitute approximately 4.1% of the sample. The material sequenced was blood. The receptors were gathered from a woman under 30 in good health.

The chain combines TRBV7-3 with TRBJ2-3; TRBD2 matches at 7 bases. The J segment lost 4 bases and the V segment lost 5 bases, leaving 12 bases of the junction unmatched. CDR3 length: 16 amino acids. Germline CDR1 SGHTA, CDR2 FQGTGA. Here the CDR3 DNA reads TGTGCCAGCAGCAGAAATCCAGCGGGACTGCCAGATACGCAGTATTTT. It is translated as CASSRNPAGLPDTQYF.

This clonotype was counted between two and nine times. This chain connects TRBV7-8 to TRBJ2-1; weak D call: TRBD2 (5 bases). The J call may be mistaken, given a closer DNA end match to TRBJ2-7. The CDR3 spans 16 residues. Germline V CDR1 and CDR2: SGHVS, FQNEAQ. CDR3 bases: TGTGCCAGCAGCCTCCTTCGGGAACTACTGTACAATGAGCAGTACTTC. Amino acid sequence: CASSLLRELLYNEQYF.

This clonotype was seen a handful of times. The J gene is TRBJ2-5, the V gene TRBV5-1; a possible D gene is TRBD2 (6 bases). Per germline, CDR1 SGHRS and CDR2 YFSETQ. CDR3 length equals 16 residues. V lost 0 bases and J 11 bases, leaving 23 bases between the germline ends. The CDR3 bases are TGCGCCAGCAGCTTGGTCTCTAGCGTTTCTGGTGGTGAGCAGTACTTC. This sequence encodes CASSLVSSVSGGEQYF.

This clonotype was detected only a few times. The V call is TRBV4-2, the J call TRBJ1-6, with a weak D call TRBD1 (5 bases). The CDR3 consists of 15 residues. V was pared by 1 base and J by 5 bases, with 9 bases between. CDR1 LGHNA and CDR2 YNFKEQ come from the germline V gene. CDR3 sequence reads: CASSQGQSDNSPLHF. DNA for the CDR3: TGTGCCAGCAGCCAAGGACAGAGCGATAATTCACCCCTCCACTTT.

The J gene is TRBJ2-5, the V gene TRBV4-2, with 11 bases fitting TRBD2. Unmatched junction bases numbered 33, after V lost 4 bases and J lost 11 bases. The V gene's germline CDR1 is LGHNA and CDR2 YNFKEQ. The CDR3 has 22 amino acids. The CDR3 nucleotides read TGTGCCAGCAGCCGCACGACCGGGACAAGCCTTAGCGGGGGGGAACCAAACAATGAGCAGTACTTC. Translation gives CASSRTTGTSLSGGEPNNEQYF.

The CDR3 coding sequence is TGTGCCAGCAGCATAACTAGCGAGCAAGAGACCCAGTACTTC. As protein: CASSITSEQETQYF. J is TRBJ2-4 and V is TRBV13; 7 bases are shared with TRBD2. The end of the DNA is better explained by TRBJ2-5, so the J call may be wrong. The CDR3 is 14 residues long. Germline loops: CDR1 PRHDT, CDR2 FYEKMQ (reference sequence).

This clonotype was picked up a small number of times. The CDR3 reads CASTLATGYNEQYF. As DNA, the CDR3 is TGTGCCAGCACCCTAGCCACTGGGTACAATGAGCAGTACTTC. The rearrangement uses TRBV28 and TRBJ2-1, with a possible D match to TRBD2 (5 bases). Gene TRBJ2-7 matches the end of the DNA better, so the J call may be wrong. The CDR3 covers 14 residues. CDR1 and CDR2 from the germline V gene are MDHEN and SYDVKM.

The V call is TRBV6-2 or TRBV6-3, the J call TRBJ2-1, with 7 bases matching TRBD2. V shed 7 bases and J 9 bases; nucleotides not matched to a gene: 9. This CDR3 region has 13 residues. The germline gives CDR1 MNHEY, CDR2 SVGEGT. The CDR3: CASKPGGRTEQFF. CDR3 bases: TGTGCCAGCAAGCCCGGGGGGAGGACTGAGCAGTTCTTC.

The sample holds a few counts of this clonotype. V and J are TRBV20-1 and TRBJ2-2; no definite D call. Germline-derived CDR1 and CDR2 are DFQATT and SNEGSKA (reference sequence). V lost 3 bases, J lost 2 bases, and 16 bases lay in between. The length of the CDR3 is 16 residues. Here the CDR3 reads CSARVDPLRNTGELFF. Written as DNA, the CDR3 is TGCAGTGCTAGGGTGGACCCACTACGAAACACCGGGGAGCTGTTTTTT.

V usage is TRBV27 and J usage is TRBJ2-7; 12 bases map to TRBD2. The CDR3 extends over 14 amino acids. Germline V gene sequence: CDR1 MNHEY, CDR2 SMNVEV (reference sequence). V lost 7 bases, J lost 6 bases, and 7 bases stayed unmatched. The CDR3 sequence: CASKLAGGPVEQYF. The CDR3, as DNA: TGTGCCAGCAAACTAGCGGGGGGCCCCGTCGAGCAGTACTTC.

The V call is TRBV7-8, the J call TRBJ1-1; D is possibly TRBD1 (5 bases). Germline loops: CDR1 SGHVS, CDR2 FQNEAQ. Trimming pared 2 bases from V and 0 bases from J, leaving 10 bases between. The CDR3 has 15 amino acids. CDR3 bases: TGTGCCAGCAGCTTACCGACAGCGTTGAACACTGAAGCTTTCTTT. Encoded protein: CASSLPTALNTEAFF. Supplemented by reference TRBV7-8 and TRBJ1-1, the full variable domain reads GAGVSQSPRYKVAKRGQDVALRCDPISGHVSLFWYQQALGQGPEFLTYFQNEAQLDKSGLPSDRFFAERPEGSVSTLKIQRTQQEDSAVYLCASSLPTALNTEAFFGQGTRLTVV.

This clonotype occurred many times. V gene TRBV12-3 or TRBV12-4 combines with J gene TRBJ2-1; 16 nucleotides match TRBD2. This CDR3 has 15 amino acids. V gave up 3 bases and J gave up 8 bases; unmatched junction bases: 1. CDR3 amino acids: CASSLGLAGGDEQFF. The CDR3 DNA reads as TGTGCCAGCAGTTTGGGACTAGCGGGGGGGGATGAGCAGTTCTTC.

The chain is built from TRBV5-1 and TRBJ2-3; weak D call: TRBD1 (5 bases). CDR1 SGHRS and CDR2 YFSETQ come from the germline V gene. This CDR3 comprises 18 residues. V lost 0 bases to trimming and J lost 0 bases, with 17 bases between them. CDR3: CASSLGPDGQGSTDTQYF. CDR3 in DNA: TGCGCCAGCAGCTTGGGCCCGGACGGGCAGGGTAGCACAGATACGCAGTATTTT.

This clonotype showed up many times. V gene TRBV29-1 combines with J gene TRBJ2-1; D unclear. V was trimmed by 4 bases and J by 5 bases, leaving 9 bases between them. Germline V gene data show CDR1 as SQVTM and CDR2 as ANQGSEA. The CDR3 is made up of 12 amino acids. The CDR3 loop is CSVVKTHNEQFF. The CDR3 region has the DNA TGCAGCGTTGTGAAGACCCACAATGAGCAGTTCTTC.

The chain carries TRBV6-2 or TRBV6-3 and TRBJ2-7; 8 nucleotides agree with TRBD2. Germline loops: CDR1 MNHEY, CDR2 SVGEGT. CDR3 length equals 15 residues. The ends lost 2 bases at V and 6 bases at J; junction bases unmatched: 9. Here the CDR3 reads CASSYRAGELPEQYF. The CDR3 DNA reads as TGTGCCAGCAGTTACCGAGCGGGAGAGCTCCCCGAGCAGTACTTC.

Comments on this clonotype: A much larger clone differs by one base, so this may be a read error. This sequence joins TRBV27 and TRBJ1-2, with TRBD1 matching over 7 bases. The junction had 18 bases not matched to a gene; V was cut back by 4 bases and J by 4 bases. The germline gives CDR1 MNHEY, CDR2 SMNVEV (reference sequence). The CDR3 is 18 amino acids. In DNA form, the CDR3 reads TGTGCCAGCAGTTCCTATACTCCGAGACAGGGAGGCATCTATGGCTACACCTTC. Translating gives CASSSYTPRQGGIYGYTF.

V is TRBV7-8 and J is TRBJ2-3, with D possibly being TRBD2 (6 bases). The CDR3 is 16 residues long. Germline V gene lookup returns CDR1 SGHVS and CDR2 FQNEAQ. V was trimmed by 1 base and J by 2 bases, leaving 13 bases between them. The CDR3: CASSLDFGRDTDTQYF. The DNA for the CDR3 is TGTGCCAGCAGCTTAGATTTTGGGCGGGACACAGATACGCAGTATTTT. Together with reference TRBV7-8 and TRBJ2-3, the CDR3 gives the full variable domain: GAGVSQSPRYKVAKRGQDVALRCDPISGHVSLFWYQQALGQGPEFLTYFQNEAQLDKSGLPSDRFFAERPEGSVSTLKIQRTQQEDSAVYLCASSLDFGRDTDTQYFGPGTRLTVL.

The V call is TRBV10-3, the J call TRBJ2-1, with 11 bases identical to TRBD2. This CDR3 is built from 16 residues. Germline assignment: CDR1 ENHRY and CDR2 SYGVKD. With V trimmed by 4 bases and J by 6 bases, 8 bases remained unmatched. The CDR3, as DNA: TGTGCCATCAGTGGTAGCGGGGGGGGATTGGGCAATGAGCAGTTCTTC. Its protein is CAISGSGGGLGNEQFF.

The rearrangement joins TRBV20-1 to TRBJ2-7; 8 bases line up with TRBD2. Germline V gene sequence: CDR1 DFQATT, CDR2 SNEGSKA (reference sequence). This CDR3 is built from 13 residues. Losses at the gene ends were 4 bases for V and 2 bases for J; bases not matched to a gene: 4. The CDR3 DNA follows: TGCAGTGCTACTAGCGGGTTCACCTACGAGCAGTACTTC. Translated: CSATSGFTYEQYF.

The chain carries TRBV12-3 or TRBV12-4 and TRBJ1-1; D unclear. V was clipped by 7 bases and J by 2 bases, with 11 bases between them. The CDR3 length is 13 residues. Here the CDR3 DNA reads TGTGCCAGCACCCAGGCTATCAACACTGAAGCTTTCTTT. Its translation is CASTQAINTEAFF.

The CDR3 reads CASSPLGFTNSPLHF. CDR3 in DNA: TGTGCCAGCAGTCCCTTGGGGTTCACTAATTCACCCCTCCACTTT. V usage is TRBV6-5 and J usage is TRBJ1-6; D is undetermined. Per the germline V gene, CDR1 is MNHEY and CDR2 is SVGAGI. This CDR3 spans 15 amino acids. V gave up 5 bases and J gave up 6 bases, with 14 bases separating them.

This clonotype appeared a few times. The chain recombines TRBV7-2 with TRBJ2-1; TRBD2 agrees at 8 bases. Germline values: CDR1 SGHTA, CDR2 FQGNSA. The CDR3 contains 15 residues. Trimming removed 5 bases from V and 4 bases from J; junction bases left unmatched: 7. The CDR3 sequence is CASSTKREIYNEQFF. CDR3 DNA sequence: TGTGCCAGCAGCACTAAGCGGGAGATTTACAATGAGCAGTTCTTC. Together with reference TRBV7-2 and TRBJ2-1, the CDR3 gives the full variable domain: GAGVSQSPSNKVTEKGKDVELRCDPISGHTALYWYRQSLGQGLEFLIYFQGNSAPDKSGLPSDRFSAERTGGSVSTLTIQRTQQEDSAVYLCASSTKREIYNEQFFGPGTRLTVL.

V usage is TRBV5-1 and J usage is TRBJ2-4; 7 bases agree with TRBD1. TRBJ2-7 explains the end of the DNA better; the J call may be wrong. CDR1 is SGHRS and CDR2 is YFSETQ in the germline V gene. The CDR3 is 16 amino acids. The CDR3, as DNA: TGCGCCAGCAGCTTGAACAGGGGAACCTCTCCCTACGAGCAGTACTTC. It codes for CASSLNRGTSPYEQYF.

The chain recombines TRBV10-3 with TRBJ2-7, with 15 bases lining up with TRBD2. The germline V gene has CDR1 ENHRY and CDR2 SYGVKD. The CDR3 has 19 residues. V shed 0 bases and J 2 bases; nucleotides not matched to a gene: 8. CDR3 sequence reads: CAISESGGLAGGPTYEQYF. The CDR3 nucleotides are TGTGCCATCAGTGAGTCGGGGGGACTAGCGGGAGGCCCAACCTACGAGCAGTACTTC.

The rearrangement joins TRBV6-2 or TRBV6-3 to TRBJ1-5; D gene unclear. CDR1 is MNHEY and CDR2 is SVGEGT in the germline V gene. V lost 2 bases, J lost 1 base, and 15 bases lay in between. This CDR3 region has 17 residues. DNA of the CDR3: TGTGCCAGCAGTTACAGAGAATTGGGTCGGAGCAATCAGCCCCAGCATTTT. Translating it yields CASSYRELGRSNQPQHF.

This clonotype was found a few times. The genes are TRBV12-3 or TRBV12-4 and TRBJ2-7; either TRBD1 or TRBD2 may fit D (5 bases each). The length of the CDR3 is 13 residues. Trimming left V 5 bases short and J 3 bases short, with 11 bases between. CDR3 DNA: TGTGCCAGCAGTAAAGTGGGGGTCTACGAGCAGTACTTC. Protein product: CASSKVGVYEQYF.

The V and J genes are TRBV7-2 and TRBJ2-4; no firm D call. The J call may not be correct, given that the DNA end is closer to TRBJ2-7. The CDR3 extends over 13 amino acids. The V gene's germline CDR1 is SGHTA and CDR2 FQGNSA. The CDR3 DNA sequence: TGTGCCAGCAGCCCCTCCTGGAAGTACGAGCAGTACTTC. This gives the protein CASSPSWKYEQYF.